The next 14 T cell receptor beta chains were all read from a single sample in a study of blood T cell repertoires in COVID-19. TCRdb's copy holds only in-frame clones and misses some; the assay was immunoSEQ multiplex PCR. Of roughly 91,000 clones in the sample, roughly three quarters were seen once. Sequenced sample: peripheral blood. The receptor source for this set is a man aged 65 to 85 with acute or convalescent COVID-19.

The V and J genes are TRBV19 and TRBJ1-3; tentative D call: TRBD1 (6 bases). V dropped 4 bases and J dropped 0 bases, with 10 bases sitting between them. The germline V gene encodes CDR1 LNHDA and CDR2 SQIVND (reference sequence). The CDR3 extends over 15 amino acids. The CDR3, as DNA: TGTGCCAGTAGTAACAGGGTCGCCTCTGGAAACACCATATATTTT. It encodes CASSNRVASGNTIYF.

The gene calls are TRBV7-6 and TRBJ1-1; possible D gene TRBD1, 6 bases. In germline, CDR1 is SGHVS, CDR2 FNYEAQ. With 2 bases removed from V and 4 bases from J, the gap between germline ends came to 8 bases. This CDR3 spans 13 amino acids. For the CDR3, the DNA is TGTGCCAGCAGCTTAAGGGGGGGCACTGAAGCTTTCTTT. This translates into CASSLRGGTEAFF. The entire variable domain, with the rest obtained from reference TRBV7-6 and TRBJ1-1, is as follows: GAGVSQSPRYKVTKRGQDVALRCDPISGHVSLYWYRQALGQGPEFLTYFNYEAQQDKSGLPNDRFSAERPEGSISTLTIQRTEQRDSAMYRCASSLRGGTEAFFGQGTRLTVV.

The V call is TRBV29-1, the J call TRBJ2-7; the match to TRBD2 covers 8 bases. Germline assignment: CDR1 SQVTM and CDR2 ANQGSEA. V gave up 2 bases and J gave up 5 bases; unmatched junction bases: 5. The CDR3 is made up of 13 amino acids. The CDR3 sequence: CSVEREGSNEQYV. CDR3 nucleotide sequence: TGCAGCGTTGAACGGGAGGGTTCCAACGAGCAGTACGTC.

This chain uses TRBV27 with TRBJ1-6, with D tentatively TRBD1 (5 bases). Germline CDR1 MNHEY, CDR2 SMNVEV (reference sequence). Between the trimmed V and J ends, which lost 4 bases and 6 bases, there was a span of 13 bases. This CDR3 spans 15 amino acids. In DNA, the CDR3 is TGTGCCAGCAGTTCCAGACGACAGAGTAATTCACCCCTCCACTTT. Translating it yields CASSSRRQSNSPLHF.

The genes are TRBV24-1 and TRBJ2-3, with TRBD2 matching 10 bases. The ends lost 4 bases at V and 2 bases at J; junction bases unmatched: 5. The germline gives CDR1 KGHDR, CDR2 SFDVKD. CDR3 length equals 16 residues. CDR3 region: CATSDGLADFTDTQYF. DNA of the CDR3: TGTGCCACCAGTGACGGACTAGCGGACTTCACAGATACGCAGTATTTT.

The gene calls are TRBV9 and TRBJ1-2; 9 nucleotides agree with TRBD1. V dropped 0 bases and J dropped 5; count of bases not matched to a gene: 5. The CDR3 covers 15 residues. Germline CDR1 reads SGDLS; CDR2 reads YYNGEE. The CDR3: CASSVATGGRYGYTF. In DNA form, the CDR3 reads TGTGCCAGCAGCGTAGCTACAGGGGGCAGATATGGCTACACCTTC.

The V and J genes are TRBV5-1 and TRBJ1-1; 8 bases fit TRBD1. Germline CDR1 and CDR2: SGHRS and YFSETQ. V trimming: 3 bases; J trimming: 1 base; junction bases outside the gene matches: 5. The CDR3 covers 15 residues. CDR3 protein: CASSSRQGRNTEAFF. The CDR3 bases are TGCGCCAGCAGCTCAAGACAGGGGAGGAACACTGAAGCTTTCTTT.

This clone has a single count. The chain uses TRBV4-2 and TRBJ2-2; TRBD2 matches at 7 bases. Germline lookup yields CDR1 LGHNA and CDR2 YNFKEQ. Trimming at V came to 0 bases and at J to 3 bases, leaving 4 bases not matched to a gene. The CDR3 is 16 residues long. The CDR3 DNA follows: TGTGCCAGCAGCCAAGATCTGGCGGGGGACACCGGGGAGCTGTTTTTT. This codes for CASSQDLAGDTGELFF.

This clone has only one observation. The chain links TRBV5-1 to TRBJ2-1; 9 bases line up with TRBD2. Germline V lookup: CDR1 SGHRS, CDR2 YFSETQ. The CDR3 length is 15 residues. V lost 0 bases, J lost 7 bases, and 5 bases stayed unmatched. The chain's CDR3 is CASSLGGGVWNEQFF. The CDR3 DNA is TGCGCCAGCAGCTTGGGCGGGGGGGTATGGAATGAGCAGTTCTTC.

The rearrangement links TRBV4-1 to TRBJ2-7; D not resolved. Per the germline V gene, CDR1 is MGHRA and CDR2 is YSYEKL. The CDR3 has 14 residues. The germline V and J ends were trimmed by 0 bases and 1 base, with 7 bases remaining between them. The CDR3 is CASSQEWPSYEQYF. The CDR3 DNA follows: TGCGCCAGCAGCCAAGAGTGGCCGTCCTACGAGCAGTACTTC.

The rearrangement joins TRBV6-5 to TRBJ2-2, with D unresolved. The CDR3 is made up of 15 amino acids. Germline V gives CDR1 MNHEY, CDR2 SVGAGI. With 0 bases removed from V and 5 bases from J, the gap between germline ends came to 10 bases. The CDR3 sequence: CASSYSGPRTGELFF. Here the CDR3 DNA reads TGTGCCAGCAGTTACTCGGGCCCAAGAACCGGGGAGCTGTTTTTT.

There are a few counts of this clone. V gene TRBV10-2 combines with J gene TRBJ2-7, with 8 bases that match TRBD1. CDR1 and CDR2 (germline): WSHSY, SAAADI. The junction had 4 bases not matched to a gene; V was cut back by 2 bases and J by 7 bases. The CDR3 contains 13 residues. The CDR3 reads CASSEGRGLEQYV. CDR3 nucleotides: TGCGCCAGCAGTGAGGGCAGGGGGCTTGAGCAGTACGTC.

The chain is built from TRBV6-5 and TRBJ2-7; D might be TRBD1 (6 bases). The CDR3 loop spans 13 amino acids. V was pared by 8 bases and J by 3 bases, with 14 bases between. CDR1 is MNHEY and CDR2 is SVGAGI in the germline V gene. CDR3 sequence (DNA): TGTGCCAGCCACCGGGCCAGGGGCTACGAGCAGTACTTC. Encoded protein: CASHRARGYEQYF.

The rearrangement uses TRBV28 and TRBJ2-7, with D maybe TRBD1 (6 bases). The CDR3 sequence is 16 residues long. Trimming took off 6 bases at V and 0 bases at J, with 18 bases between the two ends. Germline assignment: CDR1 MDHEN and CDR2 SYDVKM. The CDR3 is CASSFSGTLSSYEQYF. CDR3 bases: TGTGCCAGCAGCTTTTCCGGGACACTTAGCTCCTACGAGCAGTACTTC.